Listed here are 30 T cell receptor beta chains from one sample, sequenced in a study of shared clonotypes between healthy human individuals (dated by TCRdb to 2020 to 2021). The protocol used for the library was the immunoSEQ multiplex PCR assay. TCRdb provides this immuneACCESS table in a form limited to in-frame rearrangements. Some clones are lacking; in checked studies, under half of them reflect an unresolved V gene, and why the rest are absent is not known. Counted in this sample were hundreds of thousands of clones; around 95% of them appeared once. The ten largest clones capture over 0.1% of the sample. CD8 naive samples were obtained by positive selection for CCR7 among CD45RO-negative cells, yielding a CD45RA+CCR7+ population from which TemRA cells were excluded. The source material was naive CD8+ T cells sorted from blood. This sample's cell subset or site label indicates: CD45RA+CCR7+. The receptor source for this set is a woman under 40 in good health.

This clone was seen just once. This sequence joins TRBV9 and TRBJ2-7; 11 bases align to TRBD2. Germline CDR1 reads SGDLS; CDR2 reads YYNGEE. CDR3 length: 15 amino acids. V lost 3 bases to trimming and J lost 2 bases; unmatched junction nucleotides: 4. The CDR3 loop reads CASSASSGRTYEQYF. CDR3 bases: TGTGCCAGCAGCGCCTCTAGCGGGAGGACCTACGAGCAGTACTTC.

Concerning this clone itself: The sample carries other DNA sequences with the same CDR3. V usage is TRBV7-9 and J usage is TRBJ1-5; D remains unclear. Germline values: CDR1 SEHNR, CDR2 FQNEAQ (reference sequence). V was clipped by 1 base and J by 6 bases, with 4 bases between them. The CDR3 contains 12 residues. CDR3 protein: CASSLEGQPQHF. CDR3 sequence (DNA): TGTGCCAGCAGCTTAGAGGGTCAGCCCCAGCATTTT.

In DNA, the CDR3 is TGTGCCAGCAAGGGGGAGACAAGTGGGGACGAGCAGTACTTC. Translated: CASKGETSGDEQYF. The genes are TRBV13 and TRBJ2-7, with a possible D match to TRBD1 (6 bases). The CDR3 runs to 14 residues. Per germline, CDR1 PRHDT and CDR2 FYEKMQ (reference sequence). Trimming removed 7 bases at V and 5 bases at J, with 18 bases between. Combining the CDR3 with reference TRBV13 and TRBJ2-7 gives the whole variable domain AAGVIQSPRHLIKEKRETATLKCYPIPRHDTVYWYQQGPGQDPQFLISFYEKMQSDKGSIPDRFSAQQFSDYHSELNMSSLELGDSALYFCASKGETSGDEQYFGPGTRLTVT.

The chain is built from TRBV27 and TRBJ1-1; 12 nucleotides agree with TRBD1. This CDR3 has 16 amino acids. V was clipped by 6 bases and J by 2 bases; unmatched bases: 7. Germline-derived CDR1 and CDR2 are MNHEY and SMNVEV (reference sequence). The CDR3 loop is CASRSGTGGLNTEAFF. As DNA, the CDR3 is TGTGCCAGCAGGTCTGGGACAGGGGGCTTAAACACTGAAGCTTTCTTT.

The chain carries TRBV7-9 and TRBJ2-7, with a tentative D call TRBD1 (5 bases). V was pared by 1 base and J by 4 bases, with 14 bases between. CDR3 length equals 15 residues. The germline V gene encodes CDR1 SEHNR and CDR2 FQNEAQ (reference sequence). The CDR3 DNA sequence: TGTGCCAGCAGCTTAGGGCCAGGGATCGGGTACGAGCAGTACTTC. Translated, it gives CASSLGPGIGYEQYF.

This chain uses TRBV6-5 with TRBJ2-5; possibly TRBD2 for D (6 bases). Germline V gives CDR1 MNHEY, CDR2 SVGAGI. The CDR3 loop spans 11 amino acids. V lost 6 bases, J lost 5 bases, and 7 bases lay in between. The CDR3 spells CASRGLETQYF. The CDR3 DNA is TGTGCCAGCAGGGGACTTGAGACCCAGTACTTC.

This chain joins TRBV9 and TRBJ2-5, with 8 bases identical to TRBD1. The length of the CDR3 is 14 residues. In germline, CDR1 is SGDLS, CDR2 YYNGEE. The V and J ends lost 3 bases and 5 bases, in that order; junction bases with no gene match: 6. Here the CDR3 reads CASSGRQGLETQYF. The CDR3 region has the DNA TGTGCCAGCAGCGGACGACAGGGGTTGGAGACCCAGTACTTC.

The V gene is TRBV9, the J gene TRBJ2-7; a possible D gene is TRBD1 (6 bases). This CDR3 region has 14 residues. Trimming cost V 4 bases and J 5 bases, with 16 bases left between them. Germline V gives CDR1 SGDLS, CDR2 YYNGEE. The CDR3, as DNA: TGTGCCAGCAGCAAAACAGGGCTTCAAAACGAGCAGTACTTC. It specifies CASSKTGLQNEQYF.

This clone is a singleton in its sample. This rearrangement joins TRBV28 to TRBJ2-7; TRBD1 agrees at 9 bases. The ends lost 4 bases at V and 5 bases at J; junction bases unmatched: 9. This CDR3 region has 15 residues. Germline V CDR1 and CDR2: MDHEN, SYDVKM. CDR3 residues: CASSYRGQGYDEQYF. The CDR3 coding sequence is TGTGCCAGCAGTTATAGGGGACAGGGATACGACGAGCAGTACTTC.

The chain links TRBV7-6 to TRBJ2-2; TRBD1 agrees at 7 bases. CDR1 SGHVS and CDR2 FNYEAQ come from the germline V gene. The J segment lost 10 bases and the V segment lost 4 bases, leaving 6 bases of the junction unmatched. The CDR3 length is 13 residues. The CDR3 DNA reads as TGTGCCAGCAGCTCCAGGGGGAACGTGGAGCTGTTTTTT. Its translation: CASSSRGNVELFF.

DNA for the CDR3: TGTGCCAGCAGTGACGTACTAGCGGGTGTATCCTACGAGCAGTACTTC. Translated, it gives CASSDVLAGVSYEQYF. This sequence joins TRBV6-1 and TRBJ2-7; 9 bases align to TRBD2. The CDR3 runs 16 residues. The germline CDR1 and CDR2 sequences are MNHNS and SASEGT. V dropped 3 bases and J dropped 1; count of bases not matched to a gene: 7.

This chain connects TRBV2 to TRBJ2-5; 13 nucleotides agree with TRBD2. CDR3 length equals 15 residues. The V and J ends lost 10 bases and 1 base, in that order; junction bases with no gene match: 6. In germline, CDR1 is SNHLY, CDR2 FYNNEI. The CDR3 spells CATGGLAGSQETQYF. For the CDR3, the DNA is TGTGCCACTGGGGGACTAGCGGGAAGCCAAGAGACCCAGTACTTC.

The chain combines TRBV13 with TRBJ2-5; D is unresolved. The J call may be incorrect, as the DNA end agrees better with TRBJ2-7. Germline lookup yields CDR1 PRHDT and CDR2 FYEKMQ (reference sequence). This CDR3 comprises 15 residues. CDR3 bases: TGTGCCAGCAGCTTCACGAGCTTAGGTCCCTACGAGCAGTACTTC. Encoded protein: CASSFTSLGPYEQYF.

V is TRBV20-1 and J is TRBJ2-7; D ambiguous. This CDR3 contains 11 residues. Germline loops: CDR1 DFQATT, CDR2 SNEGSKA (reference sequence). V was trimmed by 1 base and J by 6 bases, leaving 7 bases between them. The CDR3 is CSARVGVEQYF. In DNA form, the CDR3 reads TGCAGTGCTAGAGTAGGCGTCGAGCAGTACTTC.

This chain connects TRBV9 to TRBJ2-7, with D tentatively TRBD2 (6 bases). The V and J ends lost 5 bases and 2 bases respectively, with 17 bases between them. CDR3 size: 15 residues. Germline lookup yields CDR1 SGDLS and CDR2 YYNGEE. In DNA, the CDR3 is TGTGCCAGCAGTCAGACGGGACTGGGAACCTACGAGCAGTACTTC. Protein sequence: CASSQTGLGTYEQYF.

The chain recombines TRBV11-3 with TRBJ2-7; no clear D. CDR1 is SGHNT, CDR2 YENEEA, per germline. Trimming shortened V by 1 base and J by 3 bases, and 10 bases separated the two germline ends. This CDR3 has 14 amino acids. CDR3 DNA: TGTGCCAGCAGCTTAGGCGGTGGCTACTACGAGCAGTACTTC. Its protein product is CASSLGGGYYEQYF.

This clone was picked up one time. The chain carries TRBV21-1 and TRBJ2-7; the table's D call, TRBD1, has no DNA check behind it. TRBV21-1 is termed a pseudogene. The CDR3 is 16 residues long. For the CDR3, the DNA is TGTGCCAGCACCCAACTTGGGACAGAGTTTTCCTACGAGCAGTACTTC. Translation: CASTQLGTEFSYEQYF.

The gene calls are TRBV14 and TRBJ2-1, with D perhaps matching TRBD1 or TRBD2 (5 bases each). The CDR3 loop spans 15 amino acids. V lost 5 bases and J lost 5, with 16 bases in between. Germline CDR1 and CDR2: SGHDN and FVKESK. Here the CDR3 reads CASSERLVGDNEQFF. The CDR3 bases are TGTGCCAGCAGCGAACGGCTAGTGGGGGACAATGAGCAGTTCTTC.

The V gene is TRBV29-1, the J gene TRBJ1-2; possible D gene TRBD1, 6 bases. Germline V gene sequence: CDR1 SQVTM, CDR2 ANQGSEA. The CDR3 totals 14 residues. V was trimmed by 2 bases and J by 2 bases, leaving 12 bases between them. CDR3 in DNA: TGCAGCGTTGAACCTTGGGACACAAACTATGGCTACACCTTC. Its protein is CSVEPWDTNYGYTF.

V is TRBV13 and J is TRBJ1-4; the D is unclear. This CDR3 spans 13 amino acids. CDR1 PRHDT and CDR2 FYEKMQ come from the germline V gene (reference sequence). V gave up 2 bases and J gave up 8 bases, with 9 bases separating them. The CDR3 coding sequence is TGTGCCAGCAGCTTATTCCGTGAGGAAAAACTGTTTTTT. This gives the protein CASSLFREEKLFF. Looking up the rest from reference TRBV13 and TRBJ1-4 gives the full variable domain: AAGVIQSPRHLIKEKRETATLKCYPIPRHDTVYWYQQGPGQDPQFLISFYEKMQSDKGSIPDRFSAQQFSDYHSELNMSSLELGDSALYFCASSLFREEKLFFGSGTQLSVL.

V gene TRBV23-1 combines with J gene TRBJ1-2; tentatively, D is TRBD1 (5 bases). TRBV23-1 is known as an ORF, though its function is uncertain. The V gene lost 0 bases and the J gene lost 0 bases, with 8 bases spanning the gap. The CDR3 totals 15 residues. The CDR3 bases are TGCGCCAGCAGTCAATCCAGGGAACCTAACTATGGCTACACCTTC. This codes for CASSQSREPNYGYTF.

The genes are TRBV29-1 and TRBJ2-1; 9 bases line up with TRBD2. Germline lookup yields CDR1 SQVTM and CDR2 ANQGSEA. The CDR3 extends over 13 amino acids. J lost 4 bases, V lost 2 bases, and 0 bases had no gene match. CDR3 sequence reads: CSVETSGYNEQFF. The DNA for the CDR3 is TGCAGCGTTGAAACTAGCGGGTACAATGAGCAGTTCTTC.

The genes are TRBV28 and TRBJ1-2; weak D call: TRBD1 (5 bases). The germline CDR1 and CDR2 sequences are MDHEN and SYDVKM. Trimming took 3 bases from V and 4 from J, leaving 12 bases between them. The CDR3 contains 14 residues. The CDR3 spells CASSFSDRIYGYTF. DNA for the CDR3: TGTGCCAGCAGTTTCTCAGACAGAATCTATGGCTACACCTTC.

The CDR3 bases are TGCGACCTTAAGGGGGGTAATTCACCCCTCCACTTT. This gives the protein CDLKGGNSPLHF. The chain joins TRBV21-1 to TRBJ1-6. TRBV21-1 has pseudogene status. The CDR3 covers 12 residues.

The chain employs TRBV5-5 and TRBJ2-3, with D perhaps TRBD1 (5 bases). V lost 6 bases to trimming and J lost 2 bases, with 13 bases between them. There are 14 residues in the CDR3. Per germline, CDR1 SGHKS and CDR2 YYEKEE (reference sequence). The CDR3 is CASIPVGVTDTQYF. CDR3 nucleotide sequence: TGTGCCAGCATCCCGGTAGGGGTCACAGATACGCAGTATTTT.

The rearrangement joins TRBV9 to TRBJ1-1, with D uncertain. With 0 bases removed from V and 2 bases from J, the gap between germline ends came to 17 bases. The CDR3 is 17 amino acids. Germline lookup yields CDR1 SGDLS and CDR2 YYNGEE. CDR3 nucleotide sequence: TGTGCCAGCAGCGTAGCATTTGGGGAGGATCTAAACACTGAAGCTTTCTTT. Protein product: CASSVAFGEDLNTEAFF.

DNA for the CDR3: TGCAGCGTTGAGGCAGAGAACTATGGCTACACCTTC. Its translation: CSVEAENYGYTF. This chain joins TRBV29-1 and TRBJ1-2; D gene unclear. Per germline, CDR1 SQVTM and CDR2 ANQGSEA. The CDR3 is 12 residues long. Trimming stripped 3 bases from V and 2 bases from J, with 7 bases between.

The chain employs TRBV9 and TRBJ1-5; D ambiguous. V dropped 5 bases and J dropped 0 bases, with 12 bases sitting between them. The CDR3 loop spans 15 amino acids. The germline V gene encodes CDR1 SGDLS and CDR2 YYNGEE. This chain's CDR3 is CASRQIPYSNQPQHF. The DNA for the CDR3 is TGTGCCAGCAGACAGATACCTTATAGCAATCAGCCCCAGCATTTT.

The chain employs TRBV7-9 and TRBJ2-1, with TRBD2 matching 8 bases. This CDR3 comprises 16 residues. Germline V gives CDR1 SEHNR, CDR2 FQNEAQ (reference sequence). The V and J ends lost 5 bases and 5 bases, in that order; junction bases with no gene match: 11. CDR3 bases: TGTGCCAGCAGCCGAACAGGCGGGAGGCCAGACAATGAGCAGTTCTTC. This codes for CASSRTGGRPDNEQFF.

This clone has just a few counts. V usage is TRBV27 and J usage is TRBJ2-3; 10 bases agree with TRBD1. This CDR3 has 14 residues. The germline V gene has CDR1 MNHEY and CDR2 SMNVEV (reference sequence). Trimming at V came to 4 bases and at J to 4 bases, leaving 2 bases not matched to a gene. Written as DNA, the CDR3 is TGTGCCAGCAGTTCCGGACAGGGGGCAGATACGCAGTATTTT. It encodes CASSSGQGADTQYF.